Presented here are 18 T cell receptor beta chains from one specimen sequenced in a study of blood T cell repertoires in COVID-19. Clones were sequenced by immunoSEQ multiplex PCR, and TCRdb holds only the in-frame ones, with some missing. This table holds around 300,000 clones, approximately 83% found once. The material sequenced was peripheral blood. Receptors were obtained from a human donor in a cohort sampled during active COVID-19.

This sequence joins TRBV13 and TRBJ2-5; 7 positions match TRBD2. CDR1 is PRHDT and CDR2 is FYEKMQ in the germline V gene (reference sequence). The length of the CDR3 is 14 residues. After removal of 3 bases from V and 4 bases from J, the junction contained 5 bases not matched to a gene. CDR3 sequence (DNA): TGTGCCAGCAGCTTTGCGGGAGTCAGAGAGACCCAGTACTTC. It translates to CASSFAGVRETQYF.

The chain links TRBV2 to TRBJ2-4; D unclear. Germline lookup yields CDR1 SNHLY and CDR2 FYNNEI. This CDR3 spans 14 amino acids. V was shortened by 3 bases and J by 8 bases, with 14 bases between the two germline ends. CDR3: CASSDGPGSDIQYF. The CDR3 DNA reads as TGTGCCAGCAGTGACGGTCCAGGATCGGACATTCAGTACTTC.

In this sample, this clone turned up many times. The chain carries TRBV30 and TRBJ1-2, with TRBD1 identical over 7 bases. Germline V gene data show CDR1 as GTSNPN and CDR2 as SVGIG (reference sequence). With V trimmed by 4 bases and J by 4 bases, 6 bases remained unmatched. CDR3 length: 13 residues. The CDR3 DNA is TGTGCCTGGACTTACAGGGGCCCCTATGGCTACACCTTC. This codes for CAWTYRGPYGYTF. The whole variable domain, filled in from reference TRBV30 and TRBJ1-2, reads SQTIHQWPATLVQPVGSPLSLECTVEGTSNPNLYWYRQAAGRGLQLLFYSVGIGQISSEVPQNLSASRPQDRQFILSSKKLLLSDSGFYLCAWTYRGPYGYTFGSGTRLTVV.

V is TRBV27 and J is TRBJ2-7, with 9 bases identical to TRBD1. This CDR3 has 16 amino acids. CDR1 MNHEY and CDR2 SMNVEV come from the germline V gene (reference sequence). The V segment lost 4 bases and the J segment 2 bases; nucleotides outside the gene matches: 9. The CDR3 DNA reads as TGTGCCAGCAGTTCCGCGTCGGGACAGGGTCCCTACGAGCAGTACTTC. Translating gives CASSSASGQGPYEQYF.

The V and J genes are TRBV19 and TRBJ2-7; maybe TRBD2 (6 bases). This CDR3 is built from 14 residues. CDR1 and CDR2 (germline): LNHDA, SQIVND (reference sequence). V lost 5 bases to trimming and J lost 3 bases, with 14 bases between them. This CDR3 is CASSVGLGNYEQYF. CDR3 coding DNA: TGTGCCAGTAGTGTGGGACTTGGCAACTACGAGCAGTACTTC. Supplemented by reference TRBV19 and TRBJ2-7, the full variable domain reads DGGITQSPKYLFRKEGQNVTLSCEQNLNHDAMYWYRQDPGQGLRLIYYSQIVNDFQKGDIAEGYSVSREKKESFPLTVTSAQKNPTAFYLCASSVGLGNYEQYFGPGTRLTVT.

A single count supports this clone. The CDR3 nucleotides read TGTGCCAGCAGTGACGAAAGTTGGGGGCCCAGGCCCTACGAGCAGTACTTC. Its translation is CASSDESWGPRPYEQYF. The chain has TRBV6-4 and TRBJ2-7; possible D gene TRBD1, 6 bases. The CDR3 length is 17 residues. The germline gives CDR1 MRHNA, CDR2 SNTAGT. Trimming removed 2 bases from V and 2 bases from J, with 19 bases in between.

This clone came up a few times. The chain recombines TRBV19 with TRBJ1-1; D is possibly TRBD1 (5 bases). This CDR3 has 13 amino acids. From germline, CDR1 is LNHDA and CDR2 SQIVND (reference sequence). Between the trimmed V and J ends, which lost 5 bases and 3 bases, there was a span of 10 bases. The CDR3 nucleotides read TGTGCCAGTAGTCAAGGGGTGGACACTGAAGCTTTCTTT. This gives the protein CASSQGVDTEAFF.

V and J are TRBV5-4 and TRBJ2-3; a weak D match, TRBD1 (6 bases). The CDR3 runs 14 residues. Looked up from germline, CDR1 is SGHNT and CDR2 is YYREEE (reference sequence). The ends were cut back, 0 bases at V and 3 bases at J, with 8 bases in the middle. CDR3 DNA: TGTGCCAGCAGCTTGGATCAGGGGACAGATACGCAGTATTTT. Its protein product is CASSLDQGTDTQYF.

The J gene is TRBJ1-2, the V gene TRBV4-2, with 8 nucleotides matching TRBD1. J was trimmed by 1 base and V by 2 bases; bases with no gene match: 12. The CDR3 is 18 residues long. The germline CDR1 and CDR2 sequences are LGHNA and YNFKEQ. For the CDR3, the DNA is TGTGCCAGCAGCCAAAATCCGGGACAGGTAGTAGTTAACTATGGCTACACCTTC. Translation: CASSQNPGQVVVNYGYTF.

The V and J genes are TRBV5-6 and TRBJ1-2; D is ambiguous. The V end was cut by 2 bases, the J end by 5 bases, with 7 bases between. The CDR3 loop spans 12 amino acids. Germline V gene data show CDR1 as SGHDT and CDR2 as YYEEEE. CDR3 in amino acids: CASSFGRYGYTF. The CDR3 DNA reads as TGTGCCAGCAGCTTTGGGAGGTATGGCTACACCTTC.

This chain connects TRBV6-5 to TRBJ2-2, with 11 positions matching TRBD2. The junction had 7 bases not matched to a gene; V was cut back by 2 bases and J by 8 bases. CDR3 length: 16 amino acids. Germline CDR1 is MNHEY and CDR2 is SVGAGI. The CDR3 loop is CASSYTGLAGSGELFF. As DNA, the CDR3 is TGTGCCAGCAGTTACACCGGACTAGCGGGTTCGGGGGAGCTGTTTTTT.

The CDR3 protein is CAPTPEQTYGYTF. For the CDR3, the DNA is TGTGCCCCAACCCCGGAACAGACCTATGGCTACACCTTC. The chain joins TRBV6-5 to TRBJ1-2, with no clear D. The germline V gene has CDR1 MNHEY and CDR2 SVGAGI. The V gene lost 11 bases and the J gene lost 4 bases, with 17 bases spanning the gap. The CDR3 extends over 13 amino acids.

The rearrangement joins TRBV12-1 to TRBJ2-7; TRBD1 is the table's D call, not checked against the DNA. TRBV12-1 is given as a pseudogene. This CDR3 comprises 14 residues. CDR3 protein: CASSFRDNSYEQYF. CDR3 nucleotide sequence: TGTGCCAGCAGCTTTCGGGACAACTCCTACGAGCAGTACTTC.

This clone has just a few counts. At one boundary the junction diverges from the germline segment, which might be a read error. This rearrangement joins TRBV6-6 to TRBJ2-1, with TRBD2 identical over 10 bases. Germline CDR1 is MNHNY and CDR2 is SVGAGI (reference sequence). The CDR3 runs to 13 residues. CDR3 sequence (DNA): TGTGCCTGCAGACTAGCGGGCAACAATGAGCAGTTCTTC. Translating it yields CACRLAGNNEQFF.

V is TRBV7-2 and J is TRBJ2-3, with D unclear. The germline V and J ends were trimmed by 3 bases and 3 bases, with 7 bases remaining between them. Germline-derived CDR1 and CDR2 are SGHTA and FQGNSA. This CDR3 region has 13 residues. The CDR3 reads CASSFSRTDTQYF. In DNA form, the CDR3 reads TGTGCCAGCAGCTTTTCGAGGACAGATACGCAGTATTTT. Looking up the rest from reference TRBV7-2 and TRBJ2-3 gives the full variable domain: GAGVSQSPSNKVTEKGKDVELRCDPISGHTALYWYRQSLGQGLEFLIYFQGNSAPDKSGLPSDRFSAERTGGSVSTLTIQRTQQEDSAVYLCASSFSRTDTQYFGPGTRLTVL.

The chain recombines TRBV15 with TRBJ1-5; no clear D gene. The CDR3 has 13 amino acids. The germline V gene has CDR1 LNHNV and CDR2 YYDKDF (reference sequence). Trimming left V 0 bases short and J 7 bases short, with 7 bases between. As DNA, the CDR3 is TGTGCCACCAGCAGAGATCTGCGGCAGCCCCAGCATTTT. Amino acids: CATSRDLRQPQHF.

The count of this clone is one. The chain links TRBV5-1 to TRBJ1-1; the D is unclear. Trimming stripped 1 base from V and 0 bases from J, with 16 bases between. This CDR3 region has 17 residues. Germline V gene data show CDR1 as SGHRS and CDR2 as YFSETQ. The CDR3 reads CASSLSGLDSMNTEAFF. The CDR3 nucleotides are TGCGCCAGCAGCTTGTCTGGACTGGACTCAATGAACACTGAAGCTTTCTTT.

This chain connects TRBV27 to TRBJ2-7; 9 nucleotides align to TRBD1. With 3 bases clipped from V and 2 bases from J, the junction kept 5 bases outside the gene matches. Germline V gene lookup returns CDR1 MNHEY and CDR2 SMNVEV (reference sequence). The CDR3 consists of 15 residues. This chain's CDR3 is CASSLATGGPYEQYF. The CDR3 region has the DNA TGTGCCAGCAGTTTGGCGACAGGGGGACCCTACGAGCAGTACTTC.